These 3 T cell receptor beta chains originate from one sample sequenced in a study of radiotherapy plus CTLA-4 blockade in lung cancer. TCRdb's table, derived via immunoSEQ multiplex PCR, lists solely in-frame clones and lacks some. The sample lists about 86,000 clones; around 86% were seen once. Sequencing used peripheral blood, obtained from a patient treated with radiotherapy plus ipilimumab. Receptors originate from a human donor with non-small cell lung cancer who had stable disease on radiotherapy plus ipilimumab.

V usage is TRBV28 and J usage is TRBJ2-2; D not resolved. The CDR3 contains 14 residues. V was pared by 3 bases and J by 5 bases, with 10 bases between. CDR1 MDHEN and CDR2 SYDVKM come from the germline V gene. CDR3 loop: CASSLAVGTGELFF. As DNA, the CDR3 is TGTGCCAGCAGTTTGGCTGTAGGTACCGGGGAGCTGTTTTTT. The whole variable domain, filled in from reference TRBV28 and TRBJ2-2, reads DVKVTQSSRYLVKRTGEKVFLECVQDMDHENMFWYRQDPGLGLRLIYFSYDVKMKEKGDIPEGYSVSREKKERFSLILESASTNQTSMYLCASSLAVGTGELFFGEGSRLTVL.

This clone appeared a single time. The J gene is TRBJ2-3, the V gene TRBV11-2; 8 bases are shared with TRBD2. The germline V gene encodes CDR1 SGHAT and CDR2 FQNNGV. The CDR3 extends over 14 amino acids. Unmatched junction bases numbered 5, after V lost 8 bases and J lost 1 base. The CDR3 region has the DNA TGTGCCAGCCAGCAGACTAGCGGCACAGATACGCAGTATTTT. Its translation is CASQQTSGTDTQYF. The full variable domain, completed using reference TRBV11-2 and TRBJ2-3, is EAGVAQSPRYKIIEKRQSVAFWCNPISGHATLYWYQQILGQGPKLLIQFQNNGVVDDSQLPKDRFSAERLKGVDSTLKIQPAKLEDSAVYLCASQQTSGTDTQYFGPGTRLTVL.

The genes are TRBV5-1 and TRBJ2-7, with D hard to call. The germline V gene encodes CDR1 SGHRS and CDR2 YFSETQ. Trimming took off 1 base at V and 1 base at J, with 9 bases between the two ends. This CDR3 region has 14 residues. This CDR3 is CASSLQPVSYEQYF. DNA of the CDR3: TGCGCCAGCAGCTTGCAGCCGGTATCCTACGAGCAGTACTTC.